This T cell receptor beta chain originates from a study of T cells after yellow fever vaccination. Study findings and constraints: Contamination of FACS-sorted repertoires by abundant clonotypes from the bulk population could occur. A small share of clonotypes appeared in both CD4 and CD8 compartments. Most primary-vaccination clones recurred post-booster (around 95% CD4, 85% to 90% CD8).

TCRdb fed the 5' RACE reads into MiXCR, producing one record per CDR3 protein. Counted here are 200,000 to 300,000 distinct CDR3 sequences, roughly 6.8% occurring once; the ten biggest clones make up roughly 1%. V gave up 5 bases and J gave up 0 bases, with 11 bases separating them. Germline CDR1 is DFQATT and CDR2 is SNEGSKA (reference sequence). CDR3 size: 14 residues. Note on this clonotype: Antigen: not known.

Sequences were derived from CD4+ T cells sorted from PBMCs, sampled on the day of the yellow fever booster vaccination. This TCR was recovered from a man aged 25 to 40 who received the YFV17D yellow fever vaccine. The J gene is TRBJ1-5, the V gene TRBV20-1; D unclear. CDR3 sequence: CSARRRNSNQPQHF. As DNA, the CDR3 is TGCAGTGCTCGAAGACGGAATAGCAATCAGCCCCAGCATTTT.